One and the same sample provided the 32 T cell receptor beta chains below, sequenced in a study of blood T cell repertoires in COVID-19. The data were produced by immunoSEQ multiplex PCR, yet TCRdb's version contains in-frame clones alone and is incomplete. Among about 340,000 clones listed, 70% to 90% were seen once. Specimen: PBMCs or T cells enriched from blood (not recorded which). Source of these receptors: a woman between 35 and 50 years old with acute COVID-19.

The CDR3 here is CASSRQVHAEAFF. For the CDR3, the DNA is TGTGCCAGTAGTAGACAAGTGCACGCTGAAGCTTTCTTT. The V call is TRBV19, the J call TRBJ1-1; no definite D call. Germline V CDR1 and CDR2: LNHDA, SQIVND (reference sequence). Trimming removed 4 bases from V and 6 bases from J, with 12 bases in between. This CDR3 has 13 residues.

Regarding this clone: This sample also contains other DNA sequences that code for the same CDR3. V usage is TRBV5-1 and J usage is TRBJ2-1, with D hard to call. Germline V gives CDR1 SGHRS, CDR2 YFSETQ. The CDR3 runs 11 residues. Trimming took 2 bases from V and 6 from J, leaving 3 bases between them. CDR3 loop: CASSFSNEQFF. DNA for the CDR3: TGCGCCAGCAGCTTCAGCAATGAGCAGTTCTTC. The variable domain in full, completed from reference TRBV5-1 and TRBJ2-1, reads KAGVTQTPRYLIKTRGQQVTLSCSPISGHRSVSWYQQTPGQGLQFLFEYFSETQRNKGNFPGRFSGRQFSNSRSEMNVSTLELGDSALYLCASSFSNEQFFGPGTRLTVL.

The chain is built from TRBV2 and TRBJ1-5; no definite D call. The CDR3 is 13 residues long. The germline V gene has CDR1 SNHLY and CDR2 FYNNEI. The V end was cut by 8 bases, the J end by 6 bases, with 14 bases between. CDR3 sequence: CASGLERGQPQHF. The CDR3 nucleotides read TGTGCCAGCGGATTGGAACGAGGTCAGCCCCAGCATTTT.

The rearrangement uses TRBV3-1 (or the pseudogene TRBV3-2) and TRBJ1-1, with D unclear. The germline V gene encodes CDR1 LGHDT and CDR2 YNNKEL (reference sequence). Trimming removed 1 base at V and 1 base at J, with 7 bases between. The CDR3 length is 14 residues. CDR3 sequence (DNA): TGTGCCAGCAGCCAAGGGAGACGGAACACTGAAGCTTTCTTT. This translates into CASSQGRRNTEAFF.

In its sample, this clone was seen once. The CDR3 here is CASSFDRGVFNEQFF. CDR3 bases: TGTGCCAGCAGCTTCGACAGGGGGGTTTTTAATGAGCAGTTCTTC. The chain carries TRBV7-8 and TRBJ2-1; 9 bases match TRBD1. CDR1 is SGHVS and CDR2 is FQNEAQ in the germline V gene. The CDR3 is 15 residues long. The V and J ends lost 3 bases and 7 bases, in that order; junction bases with no gene match: 7.

The rearrangement links TRBV6-2 or TRBV6-3 to TRBJ2-5; D is perhaps TRBD2 (5 bases). The germline V and J ends were trimmed by 0 bases and 3 bases, with 11 bases remaining between them. The CDR3 sequence is 15 residues long. Germline V lookup: CDR1 MNHEY, CDR2 SVGEGT. CDR3 protein: CASSYSSQEEETQYF. The CDR3 DNA is TGTGCCAGCAGTTACTCGAGCCAGGAGGAAGAGACCCAGTACTTC.

To note about this clone: The junction and the germline gene differ at one end; a read error may be behind it. The chain's CDR3 is CSVEDSWGLMNTEAFF. The CDR3 DNA is TGCAGCGTCGAAGACAGCTGGGGGCTCATGAACACTGAAGCTTTCTTT. This sequence joins TRBV29-1 and TRBJ1-1; weak D call: TRBD1 (6 bases). Germline assignment: CDR1 SQVTM and CDR2 ANQGSEA. The CDR3 has 16 residues.

This sequence joins TRBV18 and TRBJ1-5; D possibly corresponds to TRBD1 (5 bases). The CDR3 totals 12 residues. The germline CDR1 and CDR2 sequences are KGHSH and LQKENI. V dropped 5 bases and J dropped 7 bases, with 9 bases sitting between them. CDR3 DNA: TGTGCCAGCTCAACGACAGCCCAGCCCCAGCATTTT. Translated: CASSTTAQPQHF. Complete variable domain (other parts from reference TRBV18 and TRBJ1-5): NAGVMQNPRHLVRRRGQEARLRCSPMKGHSHVYWYRQLPEEGLKFMVYLQKENIIDESGMPKERFSAEFPKEGPSILRIQQVVRGDSAAYFCASSTTAQPQHFGDGTRLSIL.

This chain links TRBV3-1 (or the pseudogene TRBV3-2) with TRBJ1-1, with D uncertain. The CDR3 totals 13 residues. With 2 bases removed from V and 1 base from J, the gap between germline ends came to 5 bases. CDR1 and CDR2 from the germline V gene are LGHDT and YNNKEL (reference sequence). This CDR3 reads CASSQLANTEAFF. Written as DNA, the CDR3 is TGTGCCAGCAGCCAACTGGCGAACACTGAAGCTTTCTTT.

Remarks on this clone: The germline gene is not matched at one end of the junction; a read error may be the cause. The genes are TRBV2 and TRBJ1-1; possible D gene TRBD1, 6 bases. This CDR3 contains 11 residues. CDR1 SNHLY and CDR2 FYNNEI come from the germline V gene. In DNA form, the CDR3 reads TGTGCCAGCAGTAACTTGAACAGGGTCCCTTTT. It specifies CASSNLNRVPF.

The chain links TRBV18 to TRBJ1-1; TRBD1 agrees at 10 bases. The ends lost 4 bases at V and 4 bases at J; junction bases unmatched: 6. Germline V CDR1 and CDR2: KGHSH, LQKENI. The CDR3 extends over 15 amino acids. The CDR3 bases are TGTGCCAGCTCACGAGGACAGGGGGGAGGCACTGAAGCTTTCTTT. Protein sequence: CASSRGQGGGTEAFF.

Many counts were recorded for this clone. The DNA of the CDR3 is TGTGCCAGCAGTGACTGGCTCAGGCCTAATGAAAAACTGTTTTTT. Its protein is CASSDWLRPNEKLFF. V gene TRBV2 combines with J gene TRBJ1-4; no clear D. Between the trimmed V and J ends, which lost 3 bases and 3 bases, there was a span of 11 bases. CDR3 length equals 15 residues. Per germline, CDR1 SNHLY and CDR2 FYNNEI.

The chain combines TRBV3-1 (or the pseudogene TRBV3-2) with TRBJ2-1; D is unresolved. This CDR3 comprises 15 residues. V lost 3 bases, J lost 7 bases, and 16 bases lay in between. The germline V gene encodes CDR1 LGHDT and CDR2 YNNKEL (reference sequence). Here the CDR3 DNA reads TGTGCCAGCAGCCAGGAGTCTTTTGGTGGGAATGAGCAGTTCTTC. The encoded protein is CASSQESFGGNEQFF.

CDR3 DNA: TGCGCCAGCGCCTTAGAGACCTACAATGAGCAGTTCTTC. It encodes CASALETYNEQFF. The chain combines TRBV5-1 with TRBJ2-1; D is ambiguous. CDR3 length equals 13 residues. The V gene's germline CDR1 is SGHRS and CDR2 YFSETQ. V lost 7 bases and J 2 bases, leaving 10 bases between the germline ends.

The chain combines TRBV27 with TRBJ1-5; no reliable D call. This CDR3 region has 14 residues. Deletions cut 5 bases from V and 1 base from J, with 9 bases between. The germline CDR1 and CDR2 sequences are MNHEY and SMNVEV (reference sequence). The CDR3: CASSPGSSNQPQHF. The DNA for the CDR3 is TGTGCCAGCAGTCCAGGTTCGAGCAATCAGCCCCAGCATTTT.

The chain employs TRBV11-3 and TRBJ1-1, with D uncertain. This CDR3 spans 13 amino acids. From germline, CDR1 is SGHNT and CDR2 YENEEA. Between the trimmed V and J ends, which lost 1 base and 7 bases, there was a span of 10 bases. For the CDR3, the DNA is TGTGCCAGCAGCTTAGGGTGGGCGGGTGAAGCTTTCTTT. It specifies CASSLGWAGEAFF.

V usage is TRBV5-5 and J usage is TRBJ2-5, with D possibly being TRBD1 (5 bases). The ends were cut back, 4 bases at V and 5 bases at J, with 15 bases in the middle. This CDR3 spans 14 amino acids. Germline CDR1 reads SGHKS; CDR2 reads YYEKEE (reference sequence). The CDR3 DNA reads as TGTGCCAGCAGCCCGGACCCTCCAGGGGAGACCCAGTACTTC. Translated, it gives CASSPDPPGETQYF.

The chain recombines TRBV5-4 with TRBJ1-2; the match to TRBD1 covers 7 bases. CDR3 size: 15 residues. Germline values: CDR1 SGHNT, CDR2 YYREEE (reference sequence). J lost 0 bases, V lost 4 bases, and 6 bases had no gene match. The CDR3 here is CASSRRQGPNYGYTF. CDR3 DNA: TGTGCCAGCAGCCGGAGACAGGGCCCTAACTATGGCTACACCTTC.

This chain uses TRBV6-2 or TRBV6-3 with TRBJ2-2, with D perhaps matching TRBD2 (5 bases). Germline-derived CDR1 and CDR2 are MNHEY and SVGEGT. The CDR3 consists of 16 residues. V lost 2 bases and J 6 bases, leaving 16 bases between the germline ends. In DNA, the CDR3 is TGTGCCAGCAGTTACCCGGTTGGTTCCGGGGCCGGGGAGCTGTTTTTT. Translating gives CASSYPVGSGAGELFF.

Written as DNA, the CDR3 is TGTGCCAGCAGCTCCCAACAGGGGGCGCTTGGTCTTGAAGCTTTCTTT. It yields the protein CASSSQQGALGLEAFF. The chain carries TRBV5-4 and TRBJ1-1; 9 bases are a match to TRBD1. CDR3 length: 16 amino acids. V lost 3 bases and J lost 7; bases outside the gene matches: 13. Germline-derived CDR1 and CDR2 are SGHNT and YYREEE (reference sequence). Supplemented by reference TRBV5-4 and TRBJ1-1, the full variable domain reads ETGVTQSPTHLIKTRGQQVTLRCSSQSGHNTVSWYQQALGQGPQFIFQYYREEENGRGNFPPRFSGLQFPNYSSELNVNALELDDSALYLCASSSQQGALGLEAFFGQGTRLTVV.

The genes are TRBV7-9 and TRBJ2-7, with a weak D call TRBD1 (6 bases). Per germline, CDR1 SEHNR and CDR2 FQNEAQ (reference sequence). The CDR3 is made up of 14 amino acids. V lost 1 base to trimming and J lost 5 bases, with 12 bases between them. The CDR3 coding sequence is TGTGCCAGCAGCTTAGTGATAGGGGGAAACGAGCAGTACTTC. This gives the protein CASSLVIGGNEQYF. The entire variable domain, with the rest obtained from reference TRBV7-9 and TRBJ2-7, is as follows: DTGVSQNPRHKITKRGQNVTFRCDPISEHNRLYWYRQTLGQGPEFLTYFQNEAQLEKSRLLSDRFSAERPKGSFSTLEIQRTEQGDSAMYLCASSLVIGGNEQYFGPGTRLTVT.

V is TRBV27 and J is TRBJ1-2; maybe TRBD1 (5 bases). Trimming removed 3 bases from V and 3 bases from J, with 20 bases in between. CDR1 and CDR2 (germline): MNHEY, SMNVEV (reference sequence). The CDR3 is 17 amino acids. CDR3 loop: CASSFTRGAGFDYGYTF. The CDR3 DNA follows: TGTGCCAGCAGTTTCACACGGGGCGCGGGGTTTGACTATGGCTACACCTTC.

This clone was counted a few times. J is TRBJ1-6 and V is TRBV3-1 (or the pseudogene TRBV3-2), with a possible D match to TRBD1 (6 bases). Germline V CDR1 and CDR2: LGHDT, YNNKEL (reference sequence). The CDR3 sequence is 18 residues long. The V end lost 1 base, the J end lost 7 bases, and 20 bases lay between the germline ends. The CDR3 nucleotides are TGTGCCAGCAGCCAAGGGGGCGGCGCAGGGACACCAAATTCACCCCTCCACTTT. Residues: CASSQGGGAGTPNSPLHF.

The table lists this clone with a count of one. The CDR3 nucleotides read TGTGCCAGCAGAGAAAACGGACATGCTGGGGAGCTGTTTTTT. Translating it yields CASRENGHAGELFF. The V call is TRBV7-3, the J call TRBJ2-2; TRBD1 might be the D (5 bases). This CDR3 has 14 residues. The V and J ends lost 6 bases and 8 bases respectively, with 16 bases between them. Germline-derived CDR1 and CDR2 are SGHTA and FQGTGA.

The genes are TRBV29-1 and TRBJ1-1; D might be TRBD1 (6 bases). Trimming removed 7 bases from V and 1 base from J, with 16 bases in between. CDR1 is SQVTM and CDR2 is ANQGSEA in the germline V gene. The CDR3 sequence is 14 residues long. DNA of the CDR3: TGCAGCGCAAAAATGGGGGGGGCGAACACTGAAGCTTTCTTT. This codes for CSAKMGGANTEAFF.

This chain links TRBV27 with TRBJ2-2, with 9 bases matching TRBD1. V trimming: 7 bases; J trimming: 5 bases; junction bases outside the gene matches: 14. The CDR3 sequence is 17 residues long. The V gene's germline CDR1 is MNHEY and CDR2 SMNVEV (reference sequence). CDR3 DNA sequence: TGTGCCAGCACCCTTCGGCTCGGGACAGGGCCAACCGGGGAGCTGTTTTTT. Translating gives CASTLRLGTGPTGELFF.

V gene TRBV6-5 combines with J gene TRBJ1-1, with TRBD1 matching 12 bases. The CDR3 is made up of 14 amino acids. V lost 4 bases to trimming and J lost 7 bases; unmatched junction nucleotides: 4. Germline V gives CDR1 MNHEY, CDR2 SVGAGI. The CDR3 here is CASSSGTGGGEAFF. The CDR3 bases are TGTGCCAGCAGTTCCGGGACAGGGGGCGGTGAAGCTTTCTTT.

The chain carries TRBV19 and TRBJ2-2; 10 bases are shared with TRBD2. Trimming cost V 1 base and J 6 bases; bases outside gene matches: 11. Germline lookup yields CDR1 LNHDA and CDR2 SQIVND (reference sequence). The CDR3 has 18 residues. The CDR3 sequence is CASSIGRLAGDMAGELFF. The CDR3 coding sequence is TGTGCCAGTAGTATAGGTCGGCTAGCGGGAGATATGGCCGGGGAGCTGTTTTTT.

The genes are TRBV7-8 and TRBJ2-7; 7 bases line up with TRBD2. The CDR3 loop spans 15 amino acids. The ends lost 4 bases at V and 0 bases at J; junction bases unmatched: 6. CDR1 is SGHVS, CDR2 FQNEAQ, per germline. This CDR3 reads CASSSKRGSSYEQYF. The CDR3 DNA follows: TGTGCCAGCAGCTCAAAGCGGGGCTCCTCCTACGAGCAGTACTTC.

This CDR3 reads CASRRGSESSYNEQFF. The CDR3 DNA sequence: TGCGCCAGCAGGAGAGGGTCCGAGAGCTCCTACAATGAGCAGTTCTTC. This chain uses TRBV5-1 with TRBJ2-1; weak D call: TRBD2 (5 bases). The length of the CDR3 is 16 residues. V was clipped by 5 bases and J by 0 bases, with 15 bases between them. CDR1 is SGHRS and CDR2 is YFSETQ in the germline V gene.

This rearrangement joins TRBV5-4 to TRBJ1-5; D gene ambiguous. V was trimmed by 4 bases and J by 7 bases, leaving 12 bases between them. The CDR3 is made up of 13 amino acids. CDR1 and CDR2 from the germline V gene are SGHNT and YYREEE (reference sequence). The CDR3 sequence: CASSIGGNQPQHF. CDR3 DNA sequence: TGTGCCAGCAGCATCGGAGGGAACCAGCCCCAGCATTTT. The full variable domain, rest sourced from reference TRBV5-4 and TRBJ1-5, is ETGVTQSPTHLIKTRGQQVTLRCSSQSGHNTVSWYQQALGQGPQFIFQYYREEENGRGNFPPRFSGLQFPNYSSELNVNALELDDSALYLCASSIGGNQPQHFGDGTRLSIL.

The chain uses TRBV11-3 and TRBJ2-7, with 7 bases that match TRBD2. Trimming removed 4 bases from V and 2 bases from J; junction bases left unmatched: 8. The CDR3 covers 15 residues. Germline V gives CDR1 SGHNT, CDR2 YENEEA. CDR3 sequence: CASSWGGRLPYEQYF. The DNA of the CDR3 is TGTGCCAGCAGCTGGGGGGGACGCCTTCCCTACGAGCAGTACTTC.